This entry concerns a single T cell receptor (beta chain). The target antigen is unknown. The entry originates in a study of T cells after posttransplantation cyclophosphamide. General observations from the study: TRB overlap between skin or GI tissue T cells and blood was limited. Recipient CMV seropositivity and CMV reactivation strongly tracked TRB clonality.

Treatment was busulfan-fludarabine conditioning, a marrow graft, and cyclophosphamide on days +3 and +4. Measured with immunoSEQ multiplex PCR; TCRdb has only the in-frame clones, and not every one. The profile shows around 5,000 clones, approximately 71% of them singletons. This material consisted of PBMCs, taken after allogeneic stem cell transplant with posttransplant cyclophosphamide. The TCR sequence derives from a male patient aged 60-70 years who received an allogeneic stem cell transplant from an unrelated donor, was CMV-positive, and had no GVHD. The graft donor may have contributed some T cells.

CDR3 sequence: CASSPTGVAGELFF. The CDR3 nucleotides are TGTGCCAGCAGCCCTACAGGGGTTGCCGGGGAGCTGTTTTTT. The chain combines TRBV9 with TRBJ2-2; 7 bases are a match to TRBD1. V shed 4 bases and J 6 bases; nucleotides not matched to a gene: 6. CDR1 SGDLS and CDR2 YYNGEE come from the germline V gene. CDR3 size: 14 residues.